Listed below are T cell receptor beta chains from one sample, sequenced in a study of T cells expressing NK-cell markers. TCRdb re-called the 5' RACE reads, yielding one record per CDR3 amino acid sequence without DNA. This sample's table reports around 380,000 distinct CDR3 sequences. The sequenced sample consisted of blood T cells: a sorted CD56 or NKG2C T cell subset, CD4+ or CD8+ T cells, or bulk PBMC T cells (not recorded which). Receptor source: a woman between 50 and 59 years old in good health. Each CDR3 is given with its conserved first and last residue.

CDR3: CATSRGWGPSYNEQFF
J: TRBJ2-1
V: TRBV15

CDR3: CASSPSTGDYNEQFF
J: TRBJ2-1
V: TRBV4-1

CDR3: CASSLISPGSATDTQYF
J: TRBJ2-3
V: TRBV7-9

CDR3: CATSVGVSYNEQFF
J: TRBJ2-1
V: TRBV24-1

CDR3: CASSGTSGPYNEQFF
J: TRBJ2-1
V: TRBV7-3

CDR3: CASSQGTSRVGNTIYF
J: TRBJ1-3
V: TRBV4-1

CDR3: CSAQASGDTQYF
J: TRBJ2-3
V: TRBV20-1

CDR3: CASSRLADTQYF
J: TRBJ2-3
V: TRBV11-2

CDR3: CASSSGQSAYEQYF
J: TRBJ2-7
V: TRBV5-1

CDR3: CASSLAQPPTDTQYF
J: TRBJ2-3
V: TRBV7-6

CDR3: CASSPQKVVRKAFF
J: TRBJ1-1
V: TRBV6-2/TRBV6-3

CDR3: CASSLVPGRETQYF
J: TRBJ2-5
V: TRBV9

CDR3: CASSLSDTEAFF
J: TRBJ1-1
V: TRBV12-3/TRBV12-4

CDR3: CASSQKVGLAGFSSYNEQFF
J: TRBJ2-1
V: TRBV14

CDR3: CSAEQGGDTEAFF
J: TRBJ1-1
V: TRBV29-1

CDR3: CASSLAGGGYLQETQYF
J: TRBJ2-5
V: TRBV5-5

CDR3: CASTTMEQGSYNEQFF
J: TRBJ2-1
V: TRBV12-3/TRBV12-4

CDR3: CASRGAGASSTGELFF
J: TRBJ2-2
V: TRBV12-3/TRBV12-4

CDR3: CASSLLGRGREQYF
J: TRBJ2-7
V: TRBV5-1

CDR3: CASSPTRLAAGNEQFF
J: TRBJ2-1
V: TRBV4-1

CDR3: CSVVQIPGVDGYTF
J: TRBJ1-2
V: TRBV29-1

CDR3: CASRLGQRPYNEQFF
J: TRBJ2-1
V: TRBV12-3/TRBV12-4

CDR3: CASSDYANYGYTF
J: TRBJ1-2
V: TRBV25-1

CDR3: CATLPGLTDTQYF
J: TRBJ2-3
V: TRBV10-3

CDR3: CATSRDRGGSYNEQFF
J: TRBJ2-1
V: TRBV15

CDR3: CASSLEFRGGAFF
J: TRBJ1-1
V: TRBV11-3

CDR3: CASTRLGTGLLREQFF
J: TRBJ2-1
V: TRBV11-2

CDR3: CSARVTSGPSYNEQFF
J: TRBJ2-1
V: TRBV20-1

CDR3: CASRTGSQPQHF
J: TRBJ1-5
V: TRBV12-3/TRBV12-4

CDR3: CASSSGGASDYYEQYF
J: TRBJ2-7
V: TRBV7-9

CDR3: CASSHVSGREETQYF
J: TRBJ2-5
V: TRBV3-1

CDR3: CASCSDPGELFF
J: TRBJ2-2
V: TRBV10-2

CDR3: CASKVERNTEAFF
J: TRBJ1-1
V: TRBV10-2

CDR3: CASSLVTRDEQYF
J: TRBJ2-7
V: TRBV5-1

CDR3: CASSPADHTDTQYF
J: TRBJ2-3
V: TRBV6-5

CDR3: CATRTGQESGYTF
J: TRBJ1-2
V: TRBV19

CDR3: CASSQNRQGLNTEAFF
J: TRBJ1-1
V: TRBV4-1

CDR3: CASSPRAYNEQFF
J: TRBJ2-1
V: TRBV12-3/TRBV12-4

CDR3: CASSLGVRGGTYNEQFF
J: TRBJ2-1
V: TRBV5-5

CDR3: CASSLRSVDEQFF
J: TRBJ2-1
V: TRBV28

CDR3: CASSRQPDNEQFF
J: TRBJ2-1
V: TRBV19

CDR3: CASSFSSWGGTEAFF
J: TRBJ1-1
V: TRBV5-1

CDR3: CASSFGDGSPLHF
J: TRBJ1-6
V: TRBV7-2

CDR3: CASGLTGAVSPLHF
J: TRBJ1-6
V: TRBV12-3/TRBV12-4

CDR3: CAISEIPGLAEYEQYF
J: TRBJ2-7
V: TRBV10-3

CDR3: CASGGQETQYF
J: TRBJ2-5
V: TRBV10-3

CDR3: CSASPGRAGDTQYF
J: TRBJ2-3
V: TRBV20-1

CDR3: CASSFGAGGSTDTQYF
J: TRBJ2-3
V: TRBV5-6

CDR3: CASSILTGGEQYF
J: TRBJ2-7
V: TRBV7-9

CDR3: CAISDPRVSGNTIYF
J: TRBJ1-3
V: TRBV10-3

CDR3: CASIPRGGGEQYF
J: TRBJ2-7
V: TRBV27

CDR3: CASSRDRVRKGYTF
J: TRBJ1-2
V: TRBV19

CDR3: CSAYRGVPLNEQFF
J: TRBJ2-1
V: TRBV20-1

CDR3: CASSRPGTSRSEGHTQYF
J: TRBJ2-3
V: TRBV7-8

CDR3: CASSGRVVDIQYF
J: TRBJ2-4
V: TRBV28

CDR3: CASSLDRHRYTF
J: TRBJ1-2
V: TRBV5-1

CDR3: CASSPVAGGELFF
J: TRBJ2-2
V: TRBV7-9

CDR3: CSAAPRDWSTGELFF
J: TRBJ2-2
V: TRBV20-1